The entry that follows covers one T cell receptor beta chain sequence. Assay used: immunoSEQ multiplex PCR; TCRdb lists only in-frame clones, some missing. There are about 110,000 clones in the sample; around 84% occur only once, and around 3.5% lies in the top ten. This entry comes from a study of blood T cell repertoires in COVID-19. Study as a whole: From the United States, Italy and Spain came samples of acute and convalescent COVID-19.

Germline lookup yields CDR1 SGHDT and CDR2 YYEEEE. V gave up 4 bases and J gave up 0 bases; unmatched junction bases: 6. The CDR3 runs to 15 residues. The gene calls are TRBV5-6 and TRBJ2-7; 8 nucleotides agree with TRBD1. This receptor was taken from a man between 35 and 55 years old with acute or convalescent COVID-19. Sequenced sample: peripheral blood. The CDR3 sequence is CASSPGQGGSYEQYF. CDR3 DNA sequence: TGTGCCAGCAGCCCCGGACAGGGCGGCTCCTACGAGCAGTACTTC.